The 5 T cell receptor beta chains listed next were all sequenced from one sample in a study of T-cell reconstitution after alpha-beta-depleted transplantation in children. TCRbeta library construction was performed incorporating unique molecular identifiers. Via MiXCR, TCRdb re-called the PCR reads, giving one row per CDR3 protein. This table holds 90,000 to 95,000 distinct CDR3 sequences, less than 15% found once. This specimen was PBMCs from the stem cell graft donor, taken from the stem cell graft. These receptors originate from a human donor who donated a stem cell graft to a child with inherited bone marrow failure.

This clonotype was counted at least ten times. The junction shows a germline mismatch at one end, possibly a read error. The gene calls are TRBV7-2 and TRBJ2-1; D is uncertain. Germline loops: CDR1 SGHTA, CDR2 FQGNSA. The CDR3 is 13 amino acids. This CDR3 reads CASSPTAEVERFF. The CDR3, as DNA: TGTGCCAGCAGCCCGACGGCAGAGGTAGAGCGGTTCTTC.

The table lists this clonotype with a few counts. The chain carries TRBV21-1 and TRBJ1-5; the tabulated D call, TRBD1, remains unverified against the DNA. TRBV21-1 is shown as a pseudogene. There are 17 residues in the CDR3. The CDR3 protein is CASSKRGQGESNQPQHF. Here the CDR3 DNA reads TGTGCCAGCAGCAAAAGGGGGCAGGGTGAGAGCAATCAGCCCCAGCATTTT.

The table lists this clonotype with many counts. This chain's CDR3 is CASSSLRDTAYEQYF. DNA of the CDR3: TGCGCCAGCAGTTCCCTCCGGGACACTGCCTACGAGCAGTACTTC. This sequence joins TRBV4-3 and TRBJ2-7; the D gene is possibly TRBD1 (6 bases). The length of the CDR3 is 15 residues. The germline V gene encodes CDR1 LGHNA and CDR2 YSLEER. Trimming stripped 6 bases from V and 2 bases from J, with 17 bases between.

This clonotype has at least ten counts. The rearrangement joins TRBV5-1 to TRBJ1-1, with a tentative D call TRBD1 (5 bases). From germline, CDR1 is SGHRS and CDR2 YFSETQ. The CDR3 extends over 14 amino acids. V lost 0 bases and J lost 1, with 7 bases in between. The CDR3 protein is CASSLDRPNTEAFF. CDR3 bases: TGCGCCAGCAGCTTGGACAGGCCGAACACTGAAGCTTTCTTT. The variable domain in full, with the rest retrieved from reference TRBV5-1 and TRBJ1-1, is KAGVTQTPRYLIKTRGQQVTLSCSPISGHRSVSWYQQTPGQGLQFLFEYFSETQRNKGNFPGRFSGRQFSNSRSEMNVSTLELGDSALYLCASSLDRPNTEAFFGQGTRLTVV.

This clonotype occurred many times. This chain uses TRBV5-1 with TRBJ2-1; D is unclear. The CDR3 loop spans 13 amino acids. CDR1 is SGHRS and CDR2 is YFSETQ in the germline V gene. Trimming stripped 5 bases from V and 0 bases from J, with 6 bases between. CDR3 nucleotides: TGCGCCAGCAGGGCCGTCTCCTACAATGAGCAGTTCTTC. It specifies CASRAVSYNEQFF.